The 20 T cell receptor beta chains listed next were all sequenced from one sample in a study of T-cell memory formation after mild COVID-19. TCRdb re-called the 5' RACE reads through MiXCR, storing one row per CDR3 protein. The table lists 250,000 to 400,000 distinct CDR3 sequences, around an eighth of them singletons, with around a fifth in the top ten. The sequencing input was PBMCs or a T cell subset sorted from them (not recorded which). The source is a young man who had mild COVID-19 (a few samples of this study predate the infection). Cell type and time point are not known.

This clonotype came up a few times. This chain connects TRBV4-1 to TRBJ2-5; D is possibly TRBD1 (5 bases). This CDR3 spans 16 amino acids. Trimming stripped 0 bases from V and 3 bases from J, with 14 bases between. CDR1 is MGHRA and CDR2 is YSYEKL in the germline V gene. The CDR3 reads CASSQEGVGVEETQYF. The CDR3 DNA follows: TGCGCCAGCAGCCAAGAAGGGGTGGGCGTAGAAGAGACCCAGTACTTC.

The genes are TRBV7-9 and TRBJ2-1, with 9 nucleotides matching TRBD2. CDR1 and CDR2 (germline): SEHNR, FQNEAQ (reference sequence). Trimming cost V 3 bases and J 10 bases; bases outside gene matches: 13. This CDR3 is 16 amino acids long. This CDR3 reads CASSFPLIAGVREQFF. The CDR3 bases are TGTGCCAGCAGCTTCCCCTTGATAGCGGGGGTCCGAGAGCAGTTCTTC.

The V call is TRBV19, the J call TRBJ1-2, with D possibly TRBD1 on 5 matching bases. The CDR3 spans 15 residues. The V gene's germline CDR1 is LNHDA and CDR2 SQIVND (reference sequence). V lost 8 bases to trimming and J lost 2 bases, with 18 bases between them. The CDR3 nucleotides are TGTGCCAGTGGGGGACCGGGCCTGACCAACTATGGCTACACCTTC. It codes for CASGGPGLTNYGYTF.

For this clonotype: A junction end diverges from the germline sequence, so it may reflect a read error. This chain uses TRBV4-3 with TRBJ1-3; D not certain. The germline CDR1 and CDR2 sequences are LGHNA and YSLEER. This CDR3 comprises 14 residues. CDR3 region: CDSSQDTTGNTIYF. Written as DNA, the CDR3 is TGCGACAGCAGCCAAGACACCACTGGAAACACCATATATTTT.

This clonotype turned up a few times. J is TRBJ2-7 and V is TRBV7-2, with 7 nucleotides matching TRBD2. This CDR3 region has 14 residues. The V gene end was trimmed by 3 bases and the J gene end by 7 bases; junction bases not matched to a gene: 9. Per the germline V gene, CDR1 is SGHTA and CDR2 is FQGNSA. The CDR3 region is CASSFASGPQEQYF. The DNA of the CDR3 is TGTGCCAGCAGCTTTGCTAGCGGACCCCAGGAGCAGTACTTC.

The CDR3 loop reads CSASGLAGGQADTQYF. CDR3 DNA sequence: TGCAGTGCCAGCGGACTAGCGGGGGGGCAGGCAGATACGCAGTATTTT. The J gene is TRBJ2-3, the V gene TRBV20-1; 15 nucleotides agree with TRBD2. Per the germline V gene, CDR1 is DFQATT and CDR2 is SNEGSKA (reference sequence). With V trimmed by 6 bases and J by 4 bases, 8 bases remained unmatched. The CDR3 loop spans 16 amino acids.

This clonotype was observed a handful of times. This chain uses TRBV7-3 with TRBJ2-3; D is possibly TRBD2 (6 bases). The CDR3 sequence is 13 residues long. Germline V gene lookup returns CDR1 SGHTA and CDR2 FQGTGA. V dropped 5 bases and J dropped 10 bases, with 16 bases sitting between them. CDR3: CASSPLGEAAQYF. In DNA, the CDR3 is TGTGCCAGCAGCCCGCTAGGGGAGGCAGCGCAGTATTTT.

This clonotype was observed a handful of times. The chain recombines TRBV6-2 or TRBV6-3 with TRBJ1-6; D remains ambiguous. Germline V lookup: CDR1 MNHEY, CDR2 SVGEGT. V gave up 8 bases and J gave up 13 bases, with 6 bases separating them. This CDR3 is built from 9 residues. In DNA form, the CDR3 reads TGTGCCAGCTCGTGGCCCCTCCACTTT. This sequence encodes CASSWPLHF.

This clonotype occurred once. One junction end disagrees with the germline gene, perhaps due to a read error. This chain links TRBV15 with TRBJ2-5; 10 nucleotides align to TRBD1. The V gene's germline CDR1 is LNHNV and CDR2 YYDKDF (reference sequence). The CDR3 consists of 14 residues. The CDR3 DNA reads as TGTGCCACCAGCGGAGACAGGGGGCGAGAGACCCAGTACTTC. Translating it yields CATSGDRGRETQYF. Together with reference TRBV15 and TRBJ2-5, the CDR3 gives the full variable domain: DAMVIQNPRYQVTQFGKPVTLSCSQTLNHNVMYWYQQKSSQAPKLLFHYYDKDFNNEADTPDNFQSRRPNTSFCFLDIRSPGLGDTAMYLCATSGDRGRETQYFGPGTRLLVL.

The chain carries TRBV29-1 and TRBJ2-3, with D uncertain. CDR3 length: 10 residues. The V gene's germline CDR1 is SQVTM and CDR2 ANQGSEA. Trimming removed 4 bases from V and 5 bases from J, with 4 bases in between. The CDR3 DNA sequence: TGCAGCGTTGGCCTAGATACGCAGTATTTT. Protein sequence: CSVGLDTQYF.

The V and J genes are TRBV6-5 and TRBJ2-5; 10 nucleotides agree with TRBD1. Germline V lookup: CDR1 MNHEY, CDR2 SVGAGI. Trimming at V came to 0 bases and at J to 5 bases, leaving 6 bases not matched to a gene. CDR3 length equals 16 residues. This CDR3 is CASSYSATGGGETQYF. Here the CDR3 DNA reads TGTGCCAGCAGTTACTCAGCGACAGGGGGCGGCGAGACCCAGTACTTC.

The rearrangement joins TRBV5-1 to TRBJ1-1, with a possible D match to TRBD1 (6 bases). Germline V CDR1 and CDR2: SGHRS, YFSETQ. The CDR3 has 16 residues. V lost 3 bases, J lost 5 bases, and 20 bases lay in between. The CDR3 coding sequence is TGCGCCAGCAGCTCGGAGGGGGGTAGGAGTGGGACTGAAGCTTTCTTT. Amino acids: CASSSEGGRSGTEAFF.

This clonotype was counted a few times. V gene TRBV12-3 or TRBV12-4 combines with J gene TRBJ2-5, with D unresolved. The V end was cut by 7 bases, the J end by 5 bases, with 20 bases between. The CDR3 contains 15 residues. DNA for the CDR3: TGTGCCAGCAAGCAGAGAACAGCCGGTTGGGAGACCCAGTACTTC. This encodes CASKQRTAGWETQYF.

This clonotype came up a few times. The chain is built from TRBV25-1 and TRBJ2-4; no definite D call. The CDR3 sequence is 11 residues long. Germline-derived CDR1 and CDR2 are MGHDK and SYGVNS. V was cut by 3 bases and J by 6 bases, with 3 bases left in between. CDR3 in DNA: TGTGCCAGCAGTGACTCAAACATTCAGTACTTC. Translated, it gives CASSDSNIQYF.

The chain recombines TRBV12-3 or TRBV12-4 with TRBJ2-1; D unclear. The CDR3 has 13 residues. The V end was cut by 6 bases, the J end by 3 bases, with 9 bases between. CDR3 nucleotides: TGTGCCAGCAGCCGTGATGTCTACAATGAGCAGTTCTTC. Its protein is CASSRDVYNEQFF.

This chain uses TRBV5-1 with TRBJ2-2; TRBD1 matches 8 bases. After removal of 4 bases from V and 1 base from J, the junction contained 3 bases not matched to a gene. CDR3 length: 15 amino acids. The germline V gene encodes CDR1 SGHRS and CDR2 YFSETQ. The DNA of the CDR3 is TGCGCCAGCAGCATAGGACAGGGGAACACCGGGGAGCTGTTTTTT. As protein: CASSIGQGNTGELFF.

This clonotype was counted many times. The rearrangement uses TRBV4-1 and TRBJ2-7; the match to TRBD1 covers 7 bases. From germline, CDR1 is MGHRA and CDR2 YSYEKL. With 3 bases clipped from V and 6 bases from J, the junction kept 11 bases outside the gene matches. CDR3 length: 15 amino acids. CDR3 coding DNA: TGCGCCAGCAGCCAGCGTGGGACAGAGACAGGCGAGCAGTACTTC. Its protein is CASSQRGTETGEQYF.

In its sample, this clonotype was seen many times. The V gene is TRBV9, the J gene TRBJ2-3; no firm D call. The length of the CDR3 is 15 residues. Germline lookup yields CDR1 SGDLS and CDR2 YYNGEE. Trimming cost V 0 bases and J 2 bases, with 10 bases left between them. DNA for the CDR3: TGTGCCAGCAGCGTAGGTCCCTCCTCCACAGATACGCAGTATTTT. It encodes CASSVGPSSTDTQYF.

This clonotype was seen only a few times. The V gene is TRBV12-3 or TRBV12-4, the J gene TRBJ1-2; tentative D call: TRBD1 (5 bases). This CDR3 spans 15 amino acids. The V end was cut by 2 bases, the J end by 2 bases, with 12 bases between. The CDR3 loop reads CASSLMLGRNYGYTF. In DNA form, the CDR3 reads TGTGCCAGCAGTTTAATGTTGGGACGGAACTATGGCTACACCTTC.

The sample holds many counts of this clonotype. The chain is built from TRBV12-3 or TRBV12-4 and TRBJ2-7, with D hard to call. This CDR3 contains 15 residues. V was cut by 5 bases and J by 2 bases, with 16 bases left in between. The CDR3 DNA follows: TGTGCCAGCAGTCCCTCAAATAGAAGCCCCTACGAGCAGTACGTC. As protein: CASSPSNRSPYEQYV.